These 12 T cell receptor beta chains were all obtained from the same sample, sequenced in a study of blood T cell repertoires in COVID-19. The repertoire was sequenced with immunoSEQ multiplex PCR; TCRdb's copy has only in-frame clones and lacks some. This sample yields roughly 150,000 clones, of which 85% to 90% are seen a single time; around 16% belongs to the top ten. The specimen was peripheral blood. Receptors originate from a woman aged 40 to 50 with acute or convalescent COVID-19.

The J gene is TRBJ1-2, the V gene TRBV24-1; 7 bases are a match to TRBD1. CDR1 and CDR2 from the germline V gene are KGHDR and SFDVKD. J was trimmed by 7 bases and V by 1 base; bases with no gene match: 5. This CDR3 comprises 14 residues. The CDR3 here is CATSDFPGGFGYTF. The CDR3 DNA follows: TGTGCCACCAGTGATTTTCCAGGGGGGTTTGGCTACACCTTC.

In nucleotides, the CDR3 is TGTGCCAGCAGCGAAGGAGTTCCCTACGAGCAGTACTTC. Its translation is CASSEGVPYEQYF. The rearrangement links TRBV7-9 to TRBJ2-7, with D unclear. The CDR3 consists of 13 residues. Trimming shortened V by 5 bases and J by 2 bases, and 10 bases separated the two germline ends. From germline, CDR1 is SEHNR and CDR2 FQNEAQ (reference sequence).

The gene calls are TRBV28 and TRBJ2-7, with 11 bases lining up with TRBD2. V lost 10 bases, J lost 5 bases, and 25 bases stayed unmatched. The CDR3 is made up of 19 amino acids. From germline, CDR1 is MDHEN and CDR2 SYDVKM. CDR3 loop: CANPPRPQGRLAGCDEQYF. Here the CDR3 DNA reads TGTGCCAACCCACCGAGGCCACAGGGCCGACTAGCGGGATGCGACGAGCAGTACTTC.

The V call is TRBV27, the J call TRBJ2-2, with 7 bases that match TRBD1. The CDR3 contains 17 residues. Germline V gives CDR1 MNHEY, CDR2 SMNVEV (reference sequence). V lost 6 bases and J lost 0; bases outside the gene matches: 10. CDR3 residues: CASRETGVSANTGELFF. As DNA, the CDR3 is TGTGCCAGCAGGGAAACAGGGGTCTCCGCGAACACCGGGGAGCTGTTTTTT.

The chain combines TRBV13 with TRBJ2-7; 8 nucleotides match TRBD1. Per the germline V gene, CDR1 is PRHDT and CDR2 is FYEKMQ (reference sequence). V lost 3 bases, J lost 6 bases, and 7 bases stayed unmatched. The length of the CDR3 is 14 residues. In DNA form, the CDR3 reads TGTGCCAGCAGCTTTCGGACAGGGAACGGCGAGCAGTACTTC. Its protein is CASSFRTGNGEQYF.

V usage is TRBV5-4 and J usage is TRBJ2-1; 14 bases line up with TRBD2. This CDR3 contains 16 residues. In germline, CDR1 is SGHNT, CDR2 YYREEE (reference sequence). V lost 6 bases, J lost 7 bases, and 9 bases stayed unmatched. The CDR3 region has the DNA TGTGCCAGCAAAAGCCCGGGACTAGCGGGAGTAAATGAGCAGTTCTTC. Its protein product is CASKSPGLAGVNEQFF.

The chain joins TRBV6-1 to TRBJ1-3, with TRBD1 matching 7 bases. The CDR3 runs 19 residues. With 6 bases clipped from V and 4 bases from J, the junction kept 21 bases outside the gene matches. Germline V gene lookup returns CDR1 MNHNS and CDR2 SASEGT. CDR3 in amino acids: CASRELRDRVRKGGNTIYF. The CDR3 region has the DNA TGTGCCAGCAGGGAACTCCGGGACAGAGTAAGAAAGGGCGGAAACACCATATATTTT.

The rearrangement links TRBV5-5 to TRBJ1-2; tentatively, D is TRBD1 (5 bases). This CDR3 comprises 13 residues. Trimming stripped 3 bases from V and 5 bases from J, with 11 bases between. The germline CDR1 and CDR2 sequences are SGHKS and YYEKEE (reference sequence). The CDR3, as DNA: TGTGCCAGCAGCTCGGGACTTTTGTATGGCTACACCTTC. This translates into CASSSGLLYGYTF.

This clone was detected only once. This sequence joins TRBV9 and TRBJ1-1, with D perhaps TRBD1 (6 bases). V lost 6 bases, J lost 1 base, and 10 bases lay in between. The CDR3 is made up of 13 amino acids. CDR1 SGDLS and CDR2 YYNGEE come from the germline V gene. The chain's CDR3 is CASTRQENTEAFF. The CDR3, as DNA: TGTGCCAGCACCCGACAGGAGAACACTGAAGCTTTCTTT.

CDR3: CASSLSYATNEKLFF. Written as DNA, the CDR3 is TGTGCCAGCAGCCTTAGCTATGCAACTAATGAAAAACTGTTTTTT. The chain uses TRBV7-8 and TRBJ1-4; D not resolved. The V and J ends lost 5 bases and 0 bases respectively, with 10 bases between them. The CDR3 spans 15 residues. Germline values: CDR1 SGHVS, CDR2 FQNEAQ.

The chain uses TRBV11-3 and TRBJ2-7; 9 bases line up with TRBD1. The CDR3 loop spans 15 amino acids. Looked up from germline, CDR1 is SGHNT and CDR2 is YENEEA. V shed 1 base and J 4 bases; nucleotides not matched to a gene: 5. The CDR3 protein is CASSLGLGQGYEQYF. The CDR3 bases are TGTGCCAGCAGCTTAGGTTTAGGACAGGGGTACGAGCAGTACTTC.

The chain links TRBV12-3 or TRBV12-4 to TRBJ2-7; D is undetermined. The CDR3 covers 12 residues. Trimming took 4 bases from V and 7 from J, leaving 11 bases between them. CDR3: CASSSYPLEQYF. The CDR3 DNA reads TGTGCCAGCAGTTCCTATCCCCTGGAGCAGTACTTC.